This entry is about one T cell receptor (beta chain). Which antigen it targets is not known. The sample holds no much larger clone one base away, and base qualities are not on file. The sample is drawn from a study of B cell selection in AIRE deficiency (dated by TCRdb to between 2018 and 2021). Broadly, across the study: A comparison of TCRbeta repertoires of sorted blood CD4+ conventional T cells and regulatory T cells was made between AIRE-deficient patients and healthy controls. The TCR-sequenced cohort comprised about five AIRE-deficient APECED patients and about five healthy control donors. General findings and caveats noted by the study authors: Only TCRbeta chains were sequenced, and 35% to 45% of the Treg sequences shared among healthy donors were also detected in healthy Tconv cells, possibly owing to differing TCRalpha chains. Roughly 31% of the Treg TCRbeta sequences shared among healthy donors were detected in patient Tconv cells, suggesting that Treg-biased clones are diverted into the Tconv compartment. TCRBV gene usage, CDR3 length and TCR diversity in Tconv and Treg cells from AIRE-deficient patients were found to be similar to those in cells from healthy donors. Among approximately 3,500 shared Treg TCRbeta sequences, around 30% were shared exclusively among healthy donors and around 9.2% exclusively among patients, which suggests that Treg selection is less efficient in the absence of AIRE. Shared Treg sequences had shorter CDR3s, reflecting a bias toward rearrangements with few non-templated nucleotide insertions.

Including the terminal cysteine and phenylalanine, the CDR3 comprises 16 residues. Solely the CDR3 DNA is kept, with 48 bases framed from the first base. V trim: 4 bases; J trim: 2 bases; unmatched bases: 7. According to the germline V gene (reference sequence), CDR1 reads SGHNT and CDR2 reads YYREEE. CD4+CD25hiCD127low/negative cells were sorted as the regulatory T cell population. The control samples were obtained from healthy donors who were not related to the patients. Tconv and Treg cells for TCRbeta sequencing were sorted on a FACSAria flow cytometer. Sorted cells were collected in 5-ml round-bottom polystyrene tubes, and dry cell pellets were stored frozen at -80 degrees C prior to sequencing. TCRbeta chain sequencing was performed with the immunoSEQ platform. In the source study's methods: When Treg repertoires were pooled, approximately 50,000 distinct TCRbeta sequences were obtained from patients and 9.56x10^4 from healthy donors. Treg TCRbeta sequences shared by two or more individuals were defined as public, and these public Treg TCRbeta sequences were subsequently searched for in Tconv repertoires. Group differences were tested with Mann-Whitney U tests and Bonferroni-Dunn correction in GraphPad Prism 7.03. In TCRdb, the immuneACCESS table is reduced to in-frame sequences with V and J assigned. These tables do not hold every clone; where another copy was compared, an unresolved V gene accounts for under half, and the others remain unexplained. Clone size and V and J calls were adopted from that table, with D and trimming inferred from the DNA. The sample table shows tens of thousands of clones, and approximately 91% are seen once. The ten biggest clones cover roughly 1.5% of the sample.

The clonotype was recovered from a human donor in good health. The sample was CD4+CD25+ Tregs sorted from PBMCs. The sequence links TRBV5-4 to TRBJ2-7, and TRBD2 matches 12 of the central bases. Read as DNA, the sequence is TGTGCCAGCAGCGCGGGACTAGCGGGTAGTACCTACGAGCAGTACTTC. Translated, this gives CASSAGLAGSTYEQYF.